This T cell receptor (beta chain) was documented in a study of T cells expressing NK-cell markers. Turning to the study itself: Seven HCMV-seropositive donors and one seronegative donor made up the eight sequenced donors.

The germline gives CDR1 DFQATT, CDR2 SNEGSKA (reference sequence). This CDR3 contains 13 residues. With UMIs, 5'RACE template switching was used to make TCR beta cDNA. After re-calling the 5' RACE reads, TCRdb lists one entry per CDR3 protein, DNA absent. The sample has 200,000 to 300,000 distinct CDR3 sequences. The material sequenced was blood T cells: a sorted CD56 or NKG2C T cell subset, CD4+ or CD8+ T cells, or bulk PBMC T cells (not recorded which). This chain joins TRBV20-1 and TRBJ2-2; there is no DNA to check the TCRdb D call of TRBD2. The source of this sequence is a young man in good health. CDR3: CSARRQGGGELFF.